These T cell receptor beta chains were read from a single sample in a study of cytomegalovirus exposure and HLA in healthy donors. The protocol was immunoSEQ multiplex PCR, while the TCRdb copy is restricted to in-frame clones and leaves out a portion. Altogether approximately 160,000 clones are present, 65% to 90% being singletons, with the ten largest covering approximately 1.8%. The sample was PBMCs. These receptors all come from a human donor in good health. CDR3s include the opening cysteine and the closing phenylalanine or tryptophan. The D gene is left open where the match is weak. Where a row states a size, it is once, few, many or the class of an expanded clone; other rows omit it.

length: 15
D: NA
J: TRBJ2-7
size: NA
V: TRBV11-2
DNA: TGTGCCAGCAGCTTAGTTGGGGGCGTGTACCACGAGCAGTACTTC
CDR3: CASSLVGGVYHEQYF

length: 16
D: TRBD2
J: TRBJ2-3
size: NA
V: TRBV7-2
DNA: TGTGCCAGCAGCTTAGTTGCGGGGGGGCGCACAGATACGCAGTATTTT
CDR3: CASSLVAGGRTDTQYF

length: 13
D: NA
J: TRBJ1-1
size: NA
V: TRBV25-1
DNA: TGTGCCAGCAGTGAATATAGGAACACTGAAGCTTTCTTT
CDR3: CASSEYRNTEAFF

length: 15
D: TRBD2
J: TRBJ2-1
size: NA
V: TRBV9
DNA: TGTGCCAGCAGCGGGCCGGGGGGGTCGGACAATGAGCAGTTCTTC
CDR3: CASSGPGGSDNEQFF

length: 17
D: TRBD2
J: TRBJ2-5
size: NA
V: TRBV25-1
DNA: TGTGCCAGCAGTGAGGGACTAGCGGGGGGGCCGTCGGAGACCCAGTACTTC
CDR3: CASSEGLAGGPSETQYF

length: 13
D: TRBD2
J: TRBJ2-5
size: NA
V: TRBV25-1
DNA: TGTGCCAGCAGTGCGGGGGGCCAAGAGACCCAGTACTTC
CDR3: CASSAGGQETQYF

length: 14
D: TRBD1
J: TRBJ1-2
size: NA
V: TRBV9
DNA: TGTGCCAGTGTCGGACAGGCCTCTAGGTATGGCTACACCTTC
CDR3: CASVGQASRYGYTF

length: 13
D: NA
J: TRBJ2-1
size: few
V: TRBV27
DNA: TGTGCCAGCAGTTTGATAGTAAACAATGAGCAGTTCTTC
CDR3: CASSLIVNNEQFF

length: 17
D: NA
J: TRBJ2-2
size: NA
V: TRBV4-3
DNA: TGCGCCAGCAGCCCAAAGGTGGGGGGAACGAACACCGGGGAGCTGTTTTTT
CDR3: CASSPKVGGTNTGELFF

length: 16
D: NA
J: TRBJ1-1
size: NA
V: TRBV2
DNA: TGTGCCAGCAGTGAATCCCAGGGGCTATTCAACACTGAAGCTTTCTTT
CDR3: CASSESQGLFNTEAFF

length: 15
D: TRBD1
J: TRBJ2-5
size: NA
V: TRBV6-5
DNA: TGTGCCAGCAGTTACTTTACAGGGGGCGCGGAGACCCAGTACTTC
CDR3: CASSYFTGGAETQYF

length: 14
D: NA
J: TRBJ2-1
size: NA
V: TRBV5-1
DNA: TGCGCCAGCAGCGTGGCAGGGTTAGACAATGAGCAGTTCTTC
CDR3: CASSVAGLDNEQFF

length: 14
D: NA
J: TRBJ1-2
size: NA
V: TRBV28
DNA: TGTGCCAGCAGGTCCCAATCCCCAGGTTATGGCTACACCTTC
CDR3: CASRSQSPGYGYTF

length: 14
D: NA
J: TRBJ2-3
size: NA
V: TRBV7-2
DNA: TGTGCCAGCAGCTCAGACAGGAACACAGATACGCAGTATTTT
CDR3: CASSSDRNTDTQYF

length: 15
D: TRBD2
J: TRBJ2-3
size: NA
V: TRBV7-8
DNA: TGTGCCAGCAGCTTTCGCGGACTAGACACAGATACGCAGTATTTT
CDR3: CASSFRGLDTDTQYF

length: 16
D: NA
J: TRBJ1-4
size: NA
V: TRBV2
DNA: TGTGCCAGCAGTGCATTTCCGACACCGGCTAATGAAAAACTGTTTTTT
CDR3: CASSAFPTPANEKLFF

length: 16
D: TRBD1
J: TRBJ2-2
size: few
V: TRBV11-3
DNA: TGTGCCAGCAGACATGGCTGGACAGGGGGTTCCGGGGAGCTGTTTTTT
CDR3: CASRHGWTGGSGELFF

length: 14
D: NA
J: TRBJ2-5
size: NA
V: TRBV4-2
DNA: TGTGCCAGCAGCCAAGCTTTGTATCCAGAGACCCAGTACTTC
CDR3: CASSQALYPETQYF

length: 13
D: NA
J: TRBJ2-2
size: few
V: TRBV7-9
DNA: TGTGCCAGCCAAAAGAGGGAGGCCGGGGAGCTGTTTTTT
CDR3: CASQKREAGELFF

length: 15
D: NA
J: TRBJ2-1
size: NA
V: TRBV15
DNA: TGTGCCACCAGCAGTGACAGGAGCTCCTACAATGAGCAGTTCTTC
CDR3: CATSSDRSSYNEQFF

length: 13
D: NA
J: TRBJ2-1
size: NA
V: TRBV2
DNA: TGTGCCACCTCCGGAGGACAGAACAATGAGCAGTTCTTC
CDR3: CATSGGQNNEQFF

length: 16
D: NA
J: TRBJ1-6
size: NA
V: TRBV11-2
DNA: TGTGCCAGCAGCACTACAGGGTCGATCTATAATTCACCCCTCCACTTT
CDR3: CASSTTGSIYNSPLHF

length: 15
D: NA
J: TRBJ2-7
size: NA
V: TRBV7-9
DNA: TGTGCCAGCAGCTTAGATGGGACTCCTCTGGGCGAGCAGTACTTC
CDR3: CASSLDGTPLGEQYF

length: 14
D: NA
J: TRBJ1-6
size: NA
V: TRBV7-9
DNA: TGTGCCAGCAGCTTAGGCAGGGAAGATTCACCCCTCCACTTT
CDR3: CASSLGREDSPLHF

length: 15
D: TRBD2
J: TRBJ2-3
size: NA
V: TRBV27
DNA: TGTGCCAGCAGTACTAGCGGGGGTCTCACAGATACGCAGTATTTT
CDR3: CASSTSGGLTDTQYF

length: 13
D: NA
J: TRBJ1-1
size: few
V: TRBV10-2
DNA: TGCGCCAGCAGTGAGTCGGGGGCACTTGAAGCTTTCTTT
CDR3: CASSESGALEAFF

length: 14
D: TRBD1
J: TRBJ1-2
size: NA
V: TRBV2
DNA: TGTGCCAGCAGTGATCAGGGGGTCGGATATGGCTACACCTTC
CDR3: CASSDQGVGYGYTF

length: 15
D: NA
J: TRBJ1-6
size: NA
V: TRBV7-2
DNA: TGTGCCAGCAGCTTAGCGGCAGGGTTTAATTCACCCCTCCACTTT
CDR3: CASSLAAGFNSPLHF

length: 13
D: NA
J: TRBJ1-3
size: NA
V: TRBV19
DNA: TGTGCCAGTAGGAGGGCGTCAGGAAACACCATATATTTT
CDR3: CASRRASGNTIYF

length: 14
D: TRBD1
J: TRBJ2-7
size: NA
V: TRBV2
DNA: TGTGCCAGCAGTGATGGGACAGGGGGCTCCGAGCAGTACTTC
CDR3: CASSDGTGGSEQYF

length: 15
D: NA
J: TRBJ1-2
size: NA
V: TRBV4-1
DNA: TGCGCCAGCAGCCAAGATTTTCGGACATACTATGGCTACACCTTC
CDR3: CASSQDFRTYYGYTF

length: 15
D: TRBD2
J: TRBJ2-5
size: NA
V: TRBV6-5
DNA: TGTGCCAGCAGACTAGCGGGGGGCCTTAAAGAGACCCAGTACTTC
CDR3: CASRLAGGLKETQYF

length: 16
D: NA
J: TRBJ1-4
size: NA
V: TRBV21-1
DNA: TGTGCCAGCAGCAAAGAGGGCAGGGGGCAGAGTGAAAAACTGTTTTTT
CDR3: CASSKEGRGQSEKLFF

length: 14
D: NA
J: TRBJ1-2
size: NA
V: TRBV5-6
DNA: TGTGCCAGCAGCTTGGAGAACAGAGTATATGGCTACACCTTC
CDR3: CASSLENRVYGYTF

length: 15
D: NA
J: TRBJ1-1
size: NA
V: TRBV6-5
DNA: TGTGCCAGCAGTTACTCGATAGGGGGGGAGGTTGAAGCTTTCTTT
CDR3: CASSYSIGGEVEAFF

length: 13
D: NA
J: TRBJ2-7
size: NA
V: TRBV19
DNA: TGTGCCAGTAGTATCAGGATACAATACGAGCAGTACTTC
CDR3: CASSIRIQYEQYF

length: 14
D: TRBD1
J: TRBJ1-5
size: NA
V: TRBV28
DNA: TGTGCCAGCAGGGGGGGACAGGGAAATCAGCCCCAGCATTTT
CDR3: CASRGGQGNQPQHF

length: 17
D: TRBD1
J: TRBJ1-4
size: NA
V: TRBV18
DNA: TGTGCCAGCTCACCCTACACAACCACCGGGACAGATGAAAAACTGTTTTTT
CDR3: CASSPYTTTGTDEKLFF

length: 15
D: NA
J: TRBJ1-1
size: NA
V: TRBV7-9
DNA: TGTGCCAGCAACCGCGCCGACAGGCCCGGCGCTGAAGCTTTCTTT
CDR3: CASNRADRPGAEAFF

length: 14
D: NA
J: TRBJ1-5
size: NA
V: TRBV6-1
DNA: TGTGCCAGCAGTGAATCGGCGGAGAATCAGCCCCAGCATTTT
CDR3: CASSESAENQPQHF

length: 15
D: NA
J: TRBJ1-5
size: NA
V: TRBV7-7
DNA: TGTGCTAGCAGCCTCTACAGGGCCTCGTATCAGCCCCAGCATTTT
CDR3: CASSLYRASYQPQHF

length: 13
D: TRBD2
J: TRBJ2-7
size: NA
V: TRBV10-1
DNA: TGCGCCAGCAGAGGGACTAGCGGTGGTAAGCAGTACTTC
CDR3: CASRGTSGGKQYF

length: 12
D: NA
J: TRBJ2-5
size: NA
V: TRBV7-9
DNA: TGTGCCAGCAGCTTTGGCTTGGAGACCCAGTACTTC
CDR3: CASSFGLETQYF

length: 13
D: NA
J: TRBJ1-2
size: NA
V: TRBV7-9
DNA: TGTGCCAGCAGCACGCCCGGAGATTATGGCTACACCTTC
CDR3: CASSTPGDYGYTF

length: 12
D: NA
J: TRBJ1-1
size: once
V: TRBV14
DNA: TGTGCCAGCAGCCTTCTTACAGGTGAAGCTTTCTTT
CDR3: CASSLLTGEAFF

length: 13
D: NA
J: TRBJ1-1
size: NA
V: TRBV6-6
DNA: TGTGCCAGCAGTTACCCCTTGAGCACTGAAGCTTTCTTT
CDR3: CASSYPLSTEAFF

length: 16
D: NA
J: TRBJ2-7
size: NA
V: TRBV5-1
DNA: TGCGCCAGCAGCTTAGCGCCGGGGGACCCGCCCTACGAGCAGTACTTC
CDR3: CASSLAPGDPPYEQYF

length: 15
D: TRBD1
J: TRBJ2-1
size: once
V: TRBV5-4
DNA: TGTGCCAGCAGCTCAGGACAGGGAGGCTACAATGAGCAGTTCTTC
CDR3: CASSSGQGGYNEQFF

length: 15
D: NA
J: TRBJ1-4
size: NA
V: TRBV9
DNA: TGTGCCAGCAGCGTAGGGTGGGGGACTGGCGAAAAACTGTTTTTT
CDR3: CASSVGWGTGEKLFF

length: 15
D: NA
J: TRBJ2-4
size: NA
V: TRBV27
DNA: TGTGCCAGCAGTCAATGGGCCCGAGCTCTGGACATTCAGTACTTC
CDR3: CASSQWARALDIQYF

length: 13
D: NA
J: TRBJ2-7
size: NA
V: TRBV10-3
DNA: TGTGCCATCAGTGTAGGACATACCTACGAGCAGTACTTC
CDR3: CAISVGHTYEQYF

length: 12
D: NA
J: TRBJ2-3
size: NA
V: TRBV25-1
DNA: TGTGCCAGCACTCATACCGAGGATACGCAGTATTTT
CDR3: CASTHTEDTQYF

length: 14
D: TRBD1
J: TRBJ2-5
size: NA
V: TRBV6-1
DNA: TGTGCCAGCACGGGACAGGGAAGGGTAGAGACCCAGTACTTC
CDR3: CASTGQGRVETQYF

length: 15
D: TRBD1
J: TRBJ1-1
size: NA
V: TRBV6-1
DNA: TGTGCCAGCAGTGACAGGGGGCTGTATAGGGAGGAAGCTTTCTTT
CDR3: CASSDRGLYREEAFF

length: 13
D: NA
J: TRBJ2-1
size: NA
V: TRBV13
DNA: TGTGCCAGCAGCTTACGGTCCTACAATGAGCAGTTCTTC
CDR3: CASSLRSYNEQFF